This is a list of T cell receptor beta chains from one sample in a study of cytomegalovirus exposure and HLA in healthy donors. Data came from immunoSEQ multiplex PCR; TCRdb stores just in-frame clones and leaves some out. The sample has about 64,000 clones, around 77% seen once. What was sequenced was PBMCs. All receptors derive from a male donor in good health and CMV-seropositive. The CDR3 runs from the conserved cysteine through the conserved F or W. A D gene is named only where the DNA matches it firmly. Clone size is stated in some rows and not others, as once, few, many or a class when expanded.

V gene,J gene,clone size,D gene,CDR3 DNA,CDR3 protein
TRBV7-8,TRBJ1-1,few,.,TGTGCCAGCGTCACAGGGAACACTGAAGCTTTCTTT,CASVTGNTEAFF
TRBV6-5,TRBJ1-2,.,.,TGTGCCAACAGTAACACTGACAGGAACTATGGCTACACCTTC,CANSNTDRNYGYTF
TRBV9,TRBJ2-5,.,.,TGTGCCAGCAGCGTAGCCCCGGGGACAAAAGAGACCCAGTACTTC,CASSVAPGTKETQYF
TRBV28,TRBJ2-3,.,.,TGTGCCAGCAGGACGACTGGTACAGATACGCAGTATTTT,CASRTTGTDTQYF
TRBV7-7,TRBJ1-5,.,TRBD1,TGTGCTAGCAGGCTACCGGACAGGGATAGCAATCAGCCCCAGCATTTT,CASRLPDRDSNQPQHF
TRBV6-5,TRBJ2-3,.,TRBD2,TGTGCCAGCGCTGCCGTGGGGGGGTGGGCAGATACGCAGTATTTT,CASAAVGGWADTQYF
TRBV7-6,TRBJ1-2,.,TRBD1,TGTGCCAGCGGGGGACAGCGCGGCTACACCTTC,CASGGQRGYTF
TRBV6-5,TRBJ1-5,.,TRBD1,TGTGCCAGCAGCCAGGACAGGGGTAGCAATCAGCCCCAGCATTTT,CASSQDRGSNQPQHF
TRBV28,TRBJ1-2,few,.,TGTGCCAGCAGCCTGGGCACAGCCTATGGCTACACCTTC,CASSLGTAYGYTF
TRBV4-2,TRBJ2-7,.,TRBD2,TGTGCCAGCAGCCTGGCGGGGGTCCACGAGCAGTACTTC,CASSLAGVHEQYF
TRBV29-1,TRBJ2-1,.,.,TGCAGCGTCGAAGGGCGGGGCTCCTACAATGAGCAGTTCTTC,CSVEGRGSYNEQFF
TRBV11-2,TRBJ2-7,few,TRBD1,TGTGCCAGCAGCCCGGACAGGTATGAATCCTACGAGCAGTACTTC,CASSPDRYESYEQYF
TRBV5-4,TRBJ1-1,.,TRBD1,TGTGCCAGCAGGGGTACAGGGGGCAGAGAGGAAACGAACACTGAAGCTTTCTTT,CASRGTGGREETNTEAFF
TRBV27,TRBJ1-4,.,.,TGTGCCAGCAGTTTATCTCTTCACCGGGAAAAACTGTTTTTT,CASSLSLHREKLFF
TRBV7-2,TRBJ2-5,.,.,TGTGCCAGCAGCTTATACAGGGATAAAGAGACCCAGTACTTC,CASSLYRDKETQYF
TRBV7-9,TRBJ1-1,.,.,TGTGCCAGCAGTCTCGAGGGAGGGGCCGAAGCTTTCTTT,CASSLEGGAEAFF
TRBV2,TRBJ2-5,.,.,TGTGCCAGCAGTGAATTTCGCCAGGGCGAGACCCAGTACTTC,CASSEFRQGETQYF
TRBV27,TRBJ2-7,.,.,TGTGCCAGCAGTTTTTCCGGGACATACTACGAGCAGTACTTC,CASSFSGTYYEQYF
TRBV5-1,TRBJ1-6,.,.,TGCGCCAGCAGCTTGGAATCAGGGGTGGGAAATTCACCCCTCCACTTT,CASSLESGVGNSPLHF
TRBV9,TRBJ2-2,.,.,TGTGCCAGCAGCACCCTGACAGGTCTTTACACCGGGGAGCTGTTTTTT,CASSTLTGLYTGELFF
TRBV7-2,TRBJ1-1,.,TRBD1,TGTGCCAGCAGCACGGACAGGCAGAACACTGAAGCTTTCTTT,CASSTDRQNTEAFF
TRBV19,TRBJ2-7,.,TRBD1,TGTGCCAGTGGACAGGGCCCTGCCGAGCAGTACTTC,CASGQGPAEQYF
TRBV6-1,TRBJ1-6,.,.,TGTGCCAGCAGTGAAGTTACAGGAGAAAATTCACCCCTCCACTTT,CASSEVTGENSPLHF
TRBV27,TRBJ1-1,few,.,TGTGCCAGCAGTTTCAACCTTCGCGGTGGGACTGAAGCTTTCTTT,CASSFNLRGGTEAFF
TRBV11-2,TRBJ2-7,.,TRBD1,TGTGCCAGCAGCTTAGCCCAGGGGGCCTACGAGCAGTACTTC,CASSLAQGAYEQYF
TRBV19,TRBJ1-4,.,.,TGTGCCAGTAGTGCCAGGGTTGCAACTAATGAAAAACTGTTTTTT,CASSARVATNEKLFF
TRBV9,TRBJ1-5,.,.,TGTGCCAGCAAAGCTACAGGGATGGGCGGCAATCAGCCCCAGCATTTT,CASKATGMGGNQPQHF
TRBV25-1,TRBJ1-1,once,.,TGTGCCAGCAGGCGCGGACAGCTGAACACTGAAGCTTTCTTT,CASRRGQLNTEAFF
TRBV7-6,TRBJ2-7,.,.,TGTGCCAGCAGCCTTAGAACAGGGAGCGACGAGCAGTACTTC,CASSLRTGSDEQYF
TRBV18,TRBJ1-2,.,TRBD1,TGTGCCAGCTCATCAGACAGGGGGCAGGGTGGCTACACCTTC,CASSSDRGQGGYTF
TRBV2,TRBJ2-3,.,TRBD2,TGTGCCAGCAGTCCTACTAGCGGCCTAACAGATACGCAGTATTTT,CASSPTSGLTDTQYF
TRBV4-3,TRBJ1-1,few,.,TGCGCCAGCAGCCAGGAGGGTTGGGAGACTGAAGCTTTCTTT,CASSQEGWETEAFF
TRBV5-1,TRBJ1-5,.,TRBD1,TGCGCCAGCAGCTTGGGACAGGGTCTCAATCAGCCCCAGCATTTT,CASSLGQGLNQPQHF
TRBV7-2,TRBJ2-1,.,.,TGTGCCAGCAGCTTAAGCCCAATGCGGCGGGCAACTCACAATGAGCAGTTCTTC,CASSLSPMRRATHNEQFF
TRBV19,TRBJ1-4,.,TRBD1,TGTGCCAGCCGGGACAGGGTCGGGGCTAATGAAAAACTGTTTTTT,CASRDRVGANEKLFF
TRBV2,TRBJ1-3,.,.,TGTGCCAGCAGTGCCCTCTCTCCAGCGGTAGCAGACTCTGGAAACACCATATATTTT,CASSALSPAVADSGNTIYF
TRBV5-4,TRBJ2-7,few,.,TGTGCCAGCAGCTTGTTTTTCGCCCCAGCCTACGAGCAGTACTTC,CASSLFFAPAYEQYF
TRBV14,TRBJ2-3,.,.,TGTGCCAGCAGCCACCACGGTACGCAGTATTTT,CASSHHGTQYF
TRBV4-2,TRBJ1-6,few,.,TGTGCCAGCAGCCAAGAGATTCCGGATTCACCCCTCCACTTT,CASSQEIPDSPLHF
TRBV2,TRBJ2-3,.,.,TGTGCCAGCACCGGACTTGCCACAGATACGCAGTATTTT,CASTGLATDTQYF
TRBV4-1,TRBJ2-1,.,TRBD1,TGCGCCAGCAGCCAAAGGAGACAGGGCAATGAGCAGTTCTTC,CASSQRRQGNEQFF
TRBV18,TRBJ2-5,.,.,TGTGCCAGCTCATTCGGGGATCAAGAGACCCAGTACTTC,CASSFGDQETQYF
TRBV28,TRBJ1-1,.,.,TGTGCCAGCAGTTTAAGGGGAACTGAAGCTTTCTTT,CASSLRGTEAFF
TRBV6-5,TRBJ2-5,once,TRBD1,TGTGCCAGCAGTTACGGGACAGGGAAAGAGACCCAGTACTTC,CASSYGTGKETQYF
TRBV19,TRBJ2-7,.,TRBD2,TGTGCCAGTAGTATTGGGCGGAAGCGGGGGCTTGCCTACGAGCAGTACTTC,CASSIGRKRGLAYEQYF
TRBV2,TRBJ2-3,once,.,TGTGCCAGCAGTGAGGGGGCTCCCTACACAGATACGCAGTATTTT,CASSEGAPYTDTQYF
TRBV13,TRBJ2-7,.,.,TGTGCCAGCAGGGGCAGGGTTACCTACGAGCAGTACTTC,CASRGRVTYEQYF
TRBV11-2,TRBJ1-3,few,TRBD1,TGTGCCAGCAGCTCAACAGGGGGCATCGGGTCCGGACCTGGAAACACCATATATTTT,CASSSTGGIGSGPGNTIYF
TRBV11-3,TRBJ1-2,.,.,TGTGCCAGCAGCTTAAACAGTGATGGCTACACCTTC,CASSLNSDGYTF
TRBV29-1,TRBJ1-1,.,.,TGCAGCGCCCCCCTCAACACTGAAGCTTTCTTT,CSAPLNTEAFF
TRBV5-1,TRBJ2-2,.,TRBD1,TGCGCCAGCAGGGGAGGGACAGGGGACACCGGGGAGCTGTTTTTT,CASRGGTGDTGELFF
TRBV15,TRBJ1-2,.,TRBD1,TGTGCCACCAGCAGAGACCAAACAGGGGTGGAAGGCTACACCTTC,CATSRDQTGVEGYTF